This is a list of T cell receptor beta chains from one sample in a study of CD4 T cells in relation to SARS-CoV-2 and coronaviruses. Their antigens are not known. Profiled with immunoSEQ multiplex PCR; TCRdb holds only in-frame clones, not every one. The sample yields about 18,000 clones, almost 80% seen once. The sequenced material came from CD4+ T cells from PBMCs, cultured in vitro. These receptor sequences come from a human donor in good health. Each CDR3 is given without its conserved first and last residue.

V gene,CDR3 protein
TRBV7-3,ASSLRGSGTGELF
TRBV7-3,ASSLFWGPGNTIY
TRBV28,ASRGQDQPQH
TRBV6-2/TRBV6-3,ASSRTSGRREQY
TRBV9,ASSLQGDARTNEKLF
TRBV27,ASSLAGTLYNSPLH
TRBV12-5,ASGLARLPSGTGYEQY
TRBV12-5,ASGLGGTQETQY
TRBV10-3,AMSGRDSGNTIY
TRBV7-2,ASSIQSHAEQY
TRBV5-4,ASSWGGGTPGANVLT
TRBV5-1,ASSWGTGQETQY
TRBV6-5,ASSRDGASGTEAF
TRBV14,ASSQDTLARTTFYEQY
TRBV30,AWKGQTYEQY
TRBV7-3,ASSLNGLGETQY
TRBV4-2,ASSPYRGAYNEQF
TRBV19,ASAIQGGSGNTIY
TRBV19,ASAHGAGNQPQH
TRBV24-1,ATSDYISYNEQF
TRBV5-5,ASSTRDRPYNEQF
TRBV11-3,ASSPQTSGANNEQF
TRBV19,ASSRSVNSNQPQH
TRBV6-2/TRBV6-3,ASSILNRGLAF
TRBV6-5,ASGETGTGADEQF
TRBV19,ASSGDRNEKLF
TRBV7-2,ASRRGGPQETQY
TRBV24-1,ATSEGRSSYNEQF
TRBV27,ASSLSSLPEGKF
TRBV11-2,ASSWTSGSFEQY
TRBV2,ASSSGRGGLVNEQF
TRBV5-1,ASRRTAGEQY